Following are 2 T cell receptor beta chains from one sample sequenced in a study of blood T cell repertoires in COVID-19. Sequenced by immunoSEQ multiplex PCR; TCRdb stores in-frame clones only, minus some. Seen here are approximately 20,000 clones, approximately 81% observed once, and the top ten hold around 32%. The specimen was peripheral blood. The receptors originated from a human donor with active COVID-19. The donor label of this sample is uncertain.

The rearrangement links TRBV19 to TRBJ2-7; D unresolved. Between the trimmed V and J ends, which lost 3 bases and 7 bases, there was a span of 16 bases. The CDR3 runs 14 residues. Germline V gene lookup returns CDR1 LNHDA and CDR2 SQIVND (reference sequence). The CDR3 loop is CASSIQIDSGEQYF. The CDR3 DNA reads TGTGCCAGTAGTATTCAGATCGACTCTGGGGAGCAGTACTTC. Filled out from reference TRBV19 and TRBJ2-7, the complete variable domain reads DGGITQSPKYLFRKEGQNVTLSCEQNLNHDAMYWYRQDPGQGLRLIYYSQIVNDFQKGDIAEGYSVSREKKESFPLTVTSAQKNPTAFYLCASSIQIDSGEQYFGPGTRLTVT.

The gene calls are TRBV7-8 and TRBJ1-5, with 9 bases lining up with TRBD1. V trimming: 2 bases; J trimming: 0 bases; junction bases outside the gene matches: 5. The CDR3 length is 17 residues. The germline CDR1 and CDR2 sequences are SGHVS and FQNEAQ. The CDR3 nucleotides are TGTGCCAGCAGCTTAAGACAGGGGGTTTATAGCAATCAGCCCCAGCATTTT. This codes for CASSLRQGVYSNQPQHF.